What follows is one TCR beta chain and its context. Via MiXCR, TCRdb re-called the 5' RACE reads, giving one row per CDR3 protein. The sample shows 500,000 to 550,000 distinct CDR3 sequences, around 21% of them seen only once. The data were taken from a study of T-cell memory formation after mild COVID-19. The material sequenced was PBMCs or a T cell subset sorted from them (not recorded which). The sequence came from an adult woman who had mild COVID-19 (a few samples of this study predate the infection). Cell type and time point are not known.

This chain's CDR3 is CASSTMGGMNTEAFF. The CDR3 nucleotides read TGCGCCAGCAGCACAATGGGGGGGATGAACACTGAAGCTTTCTTT. This sequence joins TRBV5-1 and TRBJ1-1, with D maybe TRBD1 (5 bases). This CDR3 region has 15 residues. The V gene lost 4 bases and the J gene lost 0 bases, with 13 bases spanning the gap. Per the germline V gene, CDR1 is SGHRS and CDR2 is YFSETQ.